These T cell receptor beta chains were read from a single sample in a study of T cell changes during pregnancy in multiple sclerosis. Using immunoSEQ multiplex PCR, the repertoire was profiled, and TCRdb retains in-frame clones only, with some absent. Here the sample spans tens of thousands of clones, 70% to 90% being singletons. The specimen comprised CD4+ T cells from peripheral blood mononuclear cells, sampled before pregnancy. The receptors derive from a female donor with multiple sclerosis, enrolled in a pregnancy study. Both conserved end residues are part of each CDR3. Each record gives: clone size, D gene, V gene, J gene, CDR3 protein, CDR3 DNA. D genes are given only for firm matches. Size tells how often a clone was seen (once, few, many) or the class of an expanded clone, and some rows leave it out.

.	TRBD2	TRBV18	TRBJ2-1	CASSPPGSGGRNNEQFF	TGTGCCAGCTCACCACCGGGTAGCGGGGGGCGAAACAATGAGCAGTTCTTC
few	.	TRBV7-2	TRBJ1-5	CASSLGTRGTQPQHF	TGTGCCAGCAGCTTAGGTACCAGGGGTACTCAGCCCCAGCATTTT
.	.	TRBV28	TRBJ1-1	CASSPGGTEAFF	TGTGCCAGCAGCCCGGGCGGGACTGAAGCTTTCTTT
.	.	TRBV5-1	TRBJ1-1	CASSAQDMNTEAFF	TGCGCCAGCAGCGCTCAGGATATGAACACTGAAGCTTTCTTT
.	TRBD1	TRBV2	TRBJ1-1	CASSGTGASEAFF	TGTGCCAGCAGTGGGACAGGGGCCTCTGAAGCTTTCTTT
.	.	TRBV27	TRBJ2-6	CASGAETVLSGANVLTF	TGTGCCAGCGGAGCCGAGACAGTCCTCTCTGGGGCCAACGTCCTGACTTTC
.	.	TRBV7-3	TRBJ1-5	CASSLGRGQPQHF	TGTGCCAGCAGCTTAGGGCGAGGGCAGCCCCAGCATTTT
.	TRBD2	TRBV5-4	TRBJ2-3	CASSSAGAVDTQYF	TGTGCCAGCAGCTCAGCGGGGGCGGTGGATACGCAGTATTTT
.	TRBD1	TRBV5-4	TRBJ2-2	CASSLGQGMTGELFF	TGTGCCAGCAGCCTAGGACAGGGGATGACCGGGGAGCTGTTTTTT
.	.	TRBV9	TRBJ1-1	CASSVTWNTEAFF	TGTGCCAGCAGCGTTACATGGAACACTGAAGCTTTCTTT
.	TRBD2	TRBV28	TRBJ2-3	CASSSSGGRTDTQYF	TGTGCCAGCAGTTCTAGCGGGGGACGCACAGATACGCAGTATTTT
.	.	TRBV29-1	TRBJ1-1	CSVGETGPNTEAFF	TGCAGCGTTGGAGAGACAGGTCCGAACACTGAAGCTTTCTTT
.	.	TRBV29-1	TRBJ1-1	CSVGGPGMNTGAFF	TGCAGCGTTGGCGGCCCAGGGATGAACACTGGAGCTTTCTTT
.	.	TRBV9	TRBJ2-1	CASSVGIGGESYNEQFF	TGTGCCAGCAGCGTAGGAATTGGCGGGGAGTCCTACAATGAGCAGTTCTTC
.	TRBD1	TRBV11-2	TRBJ2-1	CASSSRQGTYNEQFF	TGTGCCAGCAGCTCCCGACAGGGGACATACAATGAGCAGTTCTTC
medium-sized	TRBD1	TRBV6-1	TRBJ2-7	CASSEGTGGGPYEQYF	TGTGCCAGCAGTGAAGGTACAGGGGGCGGCCCCTACGAGCAGTACTTC
.	.	TRBV7-2	TRBJ1-2	CASSYSGTLVYGYTF	TGTGCCAGCAGCTACTCCGGGACTCTGGTGTATGGCTACACCTTC
.	TRBD2	TRBV7-2	TRBJ2-2	CASSFHTGLAGRGELFF	TGTGCCAGCAGCTTCCATACGGGACTAGCGGGGAGGGGGGAGCTGTTTTTT
.	TRBD1	TRBV15	TRBJ1-2	CATSNDRGRGYGYTF	TGTGCCACCAGCAACGACAGGGGGCGCGGCTATGGCTACACCTTC
.	.	TRBV19	TRBJ1-2	CASAWRANYGYTF	TGTGCCAGCGCGTGGAGGGCTAACTATGGCTACACCTTC
once	TRBD1	TRBV5-5	TRBJ2-1	CASIARTGGDYNEQFF	TGTGCCAGCATTGCCCGGACAGGGGGCGACTACAATGAGCAGTTCTTC
.	.	TRBV4-3	TRBJ2-1	CASSQEWLFSYNEQFF	TGCGCCAGCAGCCAAGAATGGCTGTTCTCCTACAATGAGCAGTTCTTC
.	TRBD1	TRBV29-1	TRBJ2-5	CSVVPGDREETQYF	TGCAGCGTTGTGCCCGGGGACAGGGAGGAGACCCAGTACTTC
.	TRBD1	TRBV2	TRBJ2-3	CASTKGGTFSSTDTQYF	TGTGCCAGCACCAAAGGGGGCACATTTTCTAGCACAGATACGCAGTATTTT
.	TRBD1	TRBV5-1	TRBJ2-1	CASSLGQVYNEQFF	TGCGCCAGCAGCTTAGGACAGGTTTACAATGAGCAGTTCTTC
.	.	TRBV19	TRBJ2-6	CASQPWAGGANVLTF	TGTGCCAGTCAGCCCTGGGCGGGTGGGGCCAACGTCCTGACTTTC
.	.	TRBV10-1	TRBJ2-5	CASSDIDRPQYF	TGCGCCAGCAGTGATATCGACAGGCCCCAGTACTTC
.	TRBD1	TRBV15	TRBJ1-2	CATSRDRGQSYGYTF	TGTGCCACCAGCAGGGACCGGGGACAGAGCTATGGCTACACCTTC
.	TRBD1	TRBV7-9	TRBJ1-2	CASSLSVGQGGNYGYTF	TGTGCCAGCAGCTTAAGCGTAGGACAGGGGGGAAACTATGGCTACACCTTC
.	.	TRBV18	TRBJ1-1	CAGSPYMNTEAFF	TGTGCCGGCTCACCGTACATGAACACTGAAGCTTTCTTT
.	.	TRBV11-2	TRBJ1-1	CASSLRGTITEAFF	TGTGCCAGCAGCTTAAGAGGTACGATCACTGAAGCTTTCTTT
.	TRBD1	TRBV27	TRBJ1-2	CASSLYGTGEFGYTF	TGTGCCAGCAGTTTATATGGGACAGGGGAGTTTGGCTACACCTTC
.	TRBD2	TRBV2	TRBJ2-7	CASGIGRLYEQYF	TGTGCCAGCGGGATCGGGAGGCTCTACGAGCAGTACTTC
.	.	TRBV5-1	TRBJ1-1	CASSLGGNTEAFF	TGCGCCAGCAGCTTAGGAGGAAACACTGAAGCTTTCTTT
.	.	TRBV18	TRBJ1-1	CASSPNEDTEAFF	TGTGCCAGCTCACCCAATGAGGACACTGAAGCTTTCTTT
once	.	TRBV5-6	TRBJ1-1	CASARGGNKAFF	TGTGCCAGCGCCCGGGGGGGTAATAAGGCTTTCTTT
.	.	TRBV2	TRBJ2-2	CASSVDSIISTGELFF	TGTGCCAGCAGTGTTGATAGCATAATCTCCACCGGGGAGCTGTTTTTT
.	TRBD1	TRBV2	TRBJ2-5	CASSEDRGRQTQYF	TGTGCCAGCAGTGAAGACAGGGGGAGGCAGACCCAGTACTTC
.	.	TRBV5-1	TRBJ2-3	CASSLGRKVTDTQYF	TGCGCCAGCAGCTTGGGCAGGAAGGTGACAGATACGCAGTATTTT
.	.	TRBV29-1	TRBJ2-1	CSVALRSSYNEQFF	TGCAGCGTTGCCTTGAGGTCCTCCTACAATGAGCAGTTCTTC
.	TRBD1	TRBV19	TRBJ1-2	CASTFGQAREGYTF	TGTGCCAGTACCTTCGGACAGGCGAGGGAGGGCTACACCTTC
.	.	TRBV2	TRBJ1-3	CASSRGLSGNTIYF	TGTGCCAGCAGCCGCGGACTCTCTGGAAACACCATATATTTT
.	TRBD2	TRBV4-1	TRBJ2-7	CASSQISGGWYEQYF	TGCGCCAGCAGCCAGATTAGCGGGGGGTGGTACGAGCAGTACTTC
.	.	TRBV5-1	TRBJ1-3	CASSLDGSGNTIYF	TGCGCCAGCAGCTTGGACGGCTCTGGAAACACCATATATTTT
.	TRBD1	TRBV7-2	TRBJ1-2	CASSLAGTAIYGYTF	TGTGCCAGCAGCTTAGCCGGGACAGCGATTTATGGCTACACCTTC
few	.	TRBV28	TRBJ1-6	CASSSQVGGVNSPLHF	TGTGCCAGCAGTTCTCAGGTTGGGGGGGTCAATTCACCCCTCCACTTT
.	TRBD2	TRBV7-6	TRBJ2-5	CASSLSGGAGWETQYF	TGTGCCAGCAGCTTATCTGGGGGAGCGGGGTGGGAGACCCAGTACTTC
few	.	TRBV2	TRBJ1-4	CASSPYSRPNEKLFF	TGTGCCAGCAGCCCATATAGCCGGCCGAATGAAAAACTGTTTTTT
.	TRBD2	TRBV5-1	TRBJ2-3	CASSLVAGGGDTQYF	TGCGCCAGCAGCTTGGTCGCGGGGGGAGGAGATACGCAGTATTTT
.	TRBD1	TRBV15	TRBJ1-2	CATSSKGAGAYGYTF	TGTGCCACCAGCAGTAAGGGGGCAGGGGCCTATGGCTACACCTTC
.	.	TRBV15	TRBJ2-1	CATSRGGLYEQFF	TGTGCCACCAGCAGGGGTGGGCTCTATGAGCAGTTCTTC
few	.	TRBV7-2	TRBJ1-6	CASSSEGNSPLHF	TGTGCCAGCAGCTCCGAGGGTAATTCACCCCTCCACTTT
.	TRBD1	TRBV9	TRBJ1-4	CASSVDRGRGEKLFF	TGTGCCAGCAGCGTCGACAGGGGACGAGGTGAAAAACTGTTTTTT
.	.	TRBV11-2	TRBJ1-1	CASSLRFGTVNTEAFF	TGTGCCAGCAGCCTCAGGTTTGGCACAGTGAACACTGAAGCTTTCTTT
.	TRBD2	TRBV28	TRBJ2-3	CASRLTGLATDTQYF	TGTGCCAGCAGACTAACTGGACTAGCCACAGATACGCAGTATTTT
.	.	TRBV5-1	TRBJ2-7	CASSLAFTSPHSYEQYF	TGCGCCAGCAGCTTAGCCTTCACTAGCCCTCACTCCTACGAGCAGTACTTC
.	TRBD1	TRBV9	TRBJ1-4	CASSVAPGTGNEKLFF	TGTGCCAGCAGCGTAGCACCCGGGACAGGGAATGAAAAACTGTTTTTT